The 8 T cell receptor beta chains below were found in one sample sequenced in a study of T cells in Graves' hyperthyroidism and ophthalmopathy. RNA transcripts gave rise to amplified TCR beta CDR3 regions. Primed by the HTBI set, a first-round RT-PCR was run on the TCR CDR3. Each CDR3 protein gets one entry after TCRdb re-called the multiplex PCR reads with MiXCR. This sample carries 450,000 to 650,000 distinct CDR3 sequences, less than 25% of them seen once, and the ten largest clones take less than 30%. The sample was blood. These receptors were obtained from a man in his late teens or twenties with Graves' hyperthyroidism.

This clonotype appeared a few times. This sequence may be a read error, since a much larger clone differs from it by one base. V is TRBV19 and J is TRBJ1-1; 7 bases fit TRBD1. This CDR3 is 16 amino acids long. In germline, CDR1 is LNHDA, CDR2 SQIVND (reference sequence). The DNA for the CDR3 is TGTGCCAGTGGTATAGGCGGGGGACAGAAAAGGACTGAAGCTTTCTTT. Its protein is CASGIGGGQKRTEAFF.

This clonotype was seen more than once but under ten times. The chain employs TRBV7-9 and TRBJ2-2; D gene ambiguous. V was cut by 5 bases and J by 6 bases, with 10 bases left in between. Per germline, CDR1 SEHNR and CDR2 FQNEAQ (reference sequence). The CDR3 is 13 residues long. In DNA, the CDR3 is TGTGCCAGCAGCGAAGACGGCCCCGGGGAGCTGTTTTTT. It translates to CASSEDGPGELFF.

Many counts were recorded for this clonotype. This chain uses TRBV27 with TRBJ2-7; no firm D call. The germline V gene has CDR1 MNHEY and CDR2 SMNVEV (reference sequence). V was clipped by 8 bases and J by 1 base, with 12 bases between them. This CDR3 is built from 13 residues. CDR3 nucleotides: TGTGCCAGCCGATCACCGGCGTCCTACGAGCAGTACTTC. This encodes CASRSPASYEQYF.

This clonotype has at least ten counts. V is TRBV29-1 and J is TRBJ2-7; 8 bases line up with TRBD1. Unmatched junction bases numbered 4, after V lost 7 bases and J lost 2 bases. The CDR3 runs to 12 residues. CDR1 SQVTM and CDR2 ANQGSEA come from the germline V gene. In nucleotides, the CDR3 is TGCAGCGGCGGACAGGGAACCTACGAGCAGTACTTC. Residues: CSGGQGTYEQYF.

This clonotype was seen repeatedly, ten times or more. The genes are TRBV6-1 and TRBJ2-7; TRBD2 matches at 9 bases. CDR3 length: 15 residues. The germline V gene has CDR1 MNHNS and CDR2 SASEGT. After removal of 6 bases from V and 1 base from J, the junction contained 7 bases not matched to a gene. CDR3 sequence: CASRSGGSSSYEQYF. CDR3 coding DNA: TGTGCCAGCAGAAGCGGGGGGAGTAGTTCCTACGAGCAGTACTTC.

This clonotype was recorded at least ten times. The chain has TRBV6-1 and TRBJ1-3; 8 bases are a match to TRBD1. This CDR3 is 16 amino acids long. From germline, CDR1 is MNHNS and CDR2 SASEGT. V trimming: 1 base; J trimming: 4 bases; junction bases outside the gene matches: 6. The DNA for the CDR3 is TGTGCCAGCAGTGAAGAATTAGGACAGGGAGGAAACACCATATATTTT. Encoded protein: CASSEELGQGGNTIYF.

The sample holds many counts of this clonotype. The chain employs TRBV27 and TRBJ2-2; D gene unclear. Trimming cost V 4 bases and J 6 bases, with 12 bases left between them. The germline V gene encodes CDR1 MNHEY and CDR2 SMNVEV (reference sequence). This CDR3 has 14 residues. The CDR3 region has the DNA TGTGCCAGCAGTTCCCGTAACCGGGCCGGGGAGCTGTTTTTT. As protein: CASSSRNRAGELFF.

This clonotype has ten or more counts. The CDR3 DNA reads TGTGCCAGCAGCTTTTGGCGGACAGACATGAGCTCTGGGGCCAACGTCCTGACTTTC. As protein: CASSFWRTDMSSGANVLTF. The rearrangement uses TRBV11-1 and TRBJ2-6; weak D call: TRBD1 (6 bases). The V end lost 3 bases, the J end lost 0 bases, and 18 bases lay between the germline ends. CDR1 SGHAT and CDR2 FQDESV come from the germline V gene (reference sequence). The CDR3 covers 19 residues.